The entry below gives a single TCR beta chain sequence along with its context. Its specificity is unknown. The entry originates in a study of Ad26.COV2.S vaccination and SARS-CoV-2 variants. Study-wide points: Recipients of vaccine and of placebo showed similar breadth of their non-spike TCR repertoires.

Germline CDR1 MGHRA, CDR2 YSYEKL. Trimming took 1 base from V and 4 from J, leaving 7 bases between them. The length of the CDR3 is 14 residues. Sequenced by immunoSEQ multiplex PCR; TCRdb stores in-frame clones only, minus some. This sample has 350,000 to 500,000 clones, with about 90% found just once. Sample treatment: roughly 20 received Ad26.COV2.S at low or high dose, single or two shots; a few received placebo; per-sample allocation not given. Sampling occurred on day 63 after the first vaccine or placebo injection. The sample consisted of peripheral blood, taken in a trial of Ad26.COV2.S vaccine versus placebo. The TCR was taken from a person aged 18-60 years who received the Ad26.COV2.S COVID-19 vaccine or a placebo. The J gene is TRBJ1-4, the V gene TRBV4-1; D possibly corresponds to TRBD1 (5 bases). Here the CDR3 reads CASSQAGFNEKLFF. The CDR3 bases are TGCGCCAGCAGCCAAGCAGGGTTTAATGAAAAACTGTTTTTT.